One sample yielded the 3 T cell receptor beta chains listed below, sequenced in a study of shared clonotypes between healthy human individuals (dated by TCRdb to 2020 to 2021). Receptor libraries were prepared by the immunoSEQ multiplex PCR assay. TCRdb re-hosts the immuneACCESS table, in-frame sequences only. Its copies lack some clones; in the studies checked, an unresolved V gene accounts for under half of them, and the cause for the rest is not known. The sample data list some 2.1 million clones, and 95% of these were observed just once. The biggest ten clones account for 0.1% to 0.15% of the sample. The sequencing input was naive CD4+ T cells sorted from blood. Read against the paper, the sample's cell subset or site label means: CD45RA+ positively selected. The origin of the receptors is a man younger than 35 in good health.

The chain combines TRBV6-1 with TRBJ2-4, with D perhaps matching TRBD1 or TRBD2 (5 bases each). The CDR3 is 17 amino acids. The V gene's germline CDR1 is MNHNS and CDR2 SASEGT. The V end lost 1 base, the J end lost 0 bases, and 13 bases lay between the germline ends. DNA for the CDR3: TGTGCCAGCAGTGAAGGGAGGACAAGACTAGCCAAAAACATTCAGTACTTC. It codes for CASSEGRTRLAKNIQYF.

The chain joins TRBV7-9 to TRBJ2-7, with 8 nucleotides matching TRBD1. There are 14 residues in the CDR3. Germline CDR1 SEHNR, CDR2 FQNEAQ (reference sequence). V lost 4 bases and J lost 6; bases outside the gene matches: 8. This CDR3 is CASSYQGQDPEQYF. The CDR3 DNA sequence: TGTGCCAGCAGCTATCAGGGACAGGATCCCGAGCAGTACTTC.

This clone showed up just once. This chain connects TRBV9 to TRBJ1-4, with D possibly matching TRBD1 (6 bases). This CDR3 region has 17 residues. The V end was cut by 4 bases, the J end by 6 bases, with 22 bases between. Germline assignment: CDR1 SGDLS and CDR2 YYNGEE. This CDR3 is CASSPFPPRGGDEKLFF. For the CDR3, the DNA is TGTGCCAGCAGCCCTTTCCCCCCCAGGGGCGGGGATGAAAAACTGTTTTTT.